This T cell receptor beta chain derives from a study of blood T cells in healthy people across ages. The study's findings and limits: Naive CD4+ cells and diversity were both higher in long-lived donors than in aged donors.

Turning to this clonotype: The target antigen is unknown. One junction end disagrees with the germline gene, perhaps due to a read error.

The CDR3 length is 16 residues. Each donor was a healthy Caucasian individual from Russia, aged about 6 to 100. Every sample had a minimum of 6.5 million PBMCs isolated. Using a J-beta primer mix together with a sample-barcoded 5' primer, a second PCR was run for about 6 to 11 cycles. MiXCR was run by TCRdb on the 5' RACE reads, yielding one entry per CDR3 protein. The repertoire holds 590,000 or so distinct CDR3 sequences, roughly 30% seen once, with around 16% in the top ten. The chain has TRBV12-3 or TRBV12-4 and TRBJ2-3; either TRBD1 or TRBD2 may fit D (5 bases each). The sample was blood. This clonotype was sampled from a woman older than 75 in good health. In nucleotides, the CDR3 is TGTGCCAGCAGCCCCGGGGCAGGAGTAGCCACAGATGCGCAGTATTTT. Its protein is CASSPGAGVATDAQYF.